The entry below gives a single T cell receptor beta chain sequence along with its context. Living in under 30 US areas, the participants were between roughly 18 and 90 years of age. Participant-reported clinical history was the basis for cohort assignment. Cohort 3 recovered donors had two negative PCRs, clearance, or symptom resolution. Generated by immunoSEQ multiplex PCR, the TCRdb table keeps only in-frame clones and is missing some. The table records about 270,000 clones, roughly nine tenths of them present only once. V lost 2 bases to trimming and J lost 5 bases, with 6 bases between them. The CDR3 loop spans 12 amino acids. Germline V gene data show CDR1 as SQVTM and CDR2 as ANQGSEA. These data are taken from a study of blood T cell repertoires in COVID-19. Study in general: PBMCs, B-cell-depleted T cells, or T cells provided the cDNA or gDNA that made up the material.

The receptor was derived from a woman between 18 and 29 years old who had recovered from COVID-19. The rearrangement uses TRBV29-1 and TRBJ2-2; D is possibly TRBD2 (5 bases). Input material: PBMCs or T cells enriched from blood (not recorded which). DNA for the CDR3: TGCAGCGTTGAAACGGGGACCGGGGAGCTGTTTTTT. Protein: CSVETGTGELFF.